One sample yielded the 10 T cell receptor beta chains listed below, sequenced in a study of pediatric ulcerative colitis. Rectal tissue came from one to two pinch biopsies taken at colonoscopy. TCRdb keeps only in-frame clones here, not all; method: immunoSEQ multiplex PCR. The table shows around 20,000 clones, with 74% occurring only once. The source material was gut tissue. These receptors were taken from a boy aged 5-17 years with moderate ulcerative colitis.

The CDR3: CASSSAVRAKYGYTF. CDR3 bases: TGTGCCAGCAGTTCTGCCGTGAGGGCAAAATATGGCTACACCTTC. V usage is TRBV6-6 and J usage is TRBJ1-2; no firm D call. The germline CDR1 and CDR2 sequences are MNHNY and SVGAGI (reference sequence). V lost 4 bases and J 5 bases, leaving 17 bases between the germline ends. The CDR3 contains 15 residues.

V is TRBV11-2 and J is TRBJ1-1; the D is unclear. Trimming removed 5 bases at V and 11 bases at J, with 12 bases between. The germline V gene has CDR1 SGHAT and CDR2 FQNNGV. There are 11 residues in the CDR3. In DNA form, the CDR3 reads TGTGCCAGCAGCCCACGGAAGGATGCTTTCTTT. This encodes CASSPRKDAFF.

V and J are TRBV7-8 and TRBJ2-7; D may be TRBD2 (5 bases). The CDR3 has 14 residues. Germline-derived CDR1 and CDR2 are SGHVS and FQNEAQ. V dropped 2 bases and J dropped 3 bases, with 11 bases sitting between them. The CDR3 coding sequence is TGTGCCAGCAGCTTAAATGAGGGTCACTACGAGCAGTACTTC. Protein: CASSLNEGHYEQYF.

The gene calls are TRBV18 and TRBJ1-1, with D unclear. The germline V gene encodes CDR1 KGHSH and CDR2 LQKENI. The CDR3 has 14 amino acids. Between the trimmed V and J ends, which lost 0 bases and 3 bases, there was a span of 8 bases. The CDR3 nucleotides are TGTGCCAGCTCACCACCTGGATATTACACTGAAGCTTTCTTT. Its translation: CASSPPGYYTEAFF.

The V call is TRBV6-5, the J call TRBJ2-1; 10 bases match TRBD2. V was clipped by 6 bases and J by 4 bases; unmatched bases: 6. The CDR3 is made up of 15 amino acids. The germline V gene has CDR1 MNHEY and CDR2 SVGAGI. This CDR3 reads CASSKTSGVYNEQFF. CDR3 in DNA: TGTGCCAGCAGCAAAACTAGCGGGGTTTACAATGAGCAGTTCTTC.

The chain recombines TRBV7-8 with TRBJ1-3, with D possibly TRBD1 on 5 matching bases. Trimming cost V 0 bases and J 3 bases, with 9 bases left between them. Germline CDR1 SGHVS, CDR2 FQNEAQ. This CDR3 contains 15 residues. CDR3 residues: CASSLARQGGNTIYF. In nucleotides, the CDR3 is TGTGCCAGCAGCTTAGCCCGCCAGGGTGGAAACACCATATATTTT.

The rearrangement uses TRBV28 and TRBJ1-1; 7 nucleotides line up with TRBD1. The CDR3 totals 13 residues. With 6 bases clipped from V and 5 bases from J, the junction kept 6 bases outside the gene matches. Per the germline V gene, CDR1 is MDHEN and CDR2 is SYDVKM. CDR3 in DNA: TGTGCCAGCAGACGACAGGGCGGTACTGAAGCTTTCTTT. This encodes CASRRQGGTEAFF.

The chain carries TRBV27 and TRBJ2-7, with TRBD1 identical over 7 bases. This CDR3 contains 15 residues. Trimming cost V 5 bases and J 0 bases; bases outside gene matches: 7. Germline-derived CDR1 and CDR2 are MNHEY and SMNVEV (reference sequence). The CDR3 bases are TGTGCCAGCAGTGCCCCGACAGGGCCCTCCTACGAGCAGTACTTC. Translating it yields CASSAPTGPSYEQYF.

The V call is TRBV29-1, the J call TRBJ1-5; a possible D gene is TRBD1 (6 bases). The CDR3 contains 13 residues. Germline CDR1 is SQVTM and CDR2 is ANQGSEA. Trimming removed 6 bases from V and 3 bases from J, with 12 bases in between. In nucleotides, the CDR3 is TGCAGCGTGGGAGGGGGGGTCAATCAGCCCCAGCATTTT. Amino acid sequence: CSVGGGVNQPQHF.

This clone appeared a few times. This sequence joins TRBV30 and TRBJ1-3; 7 bases fit TRBD1. The CDR3 runs to 12 residues. Germline V gene sequence: CDR1 GTSNPN, CDR2 SVGIG (reference sequence). The J segment lost 4 bases and the V segment lost 8 bases, leaving 5 bases of the junction unmatched. DNA for the CDR3: TGTGCCGGCCAGGGGGGGGGAAACACCATATATTTT. This translates into CAGQGGGNTIYF.